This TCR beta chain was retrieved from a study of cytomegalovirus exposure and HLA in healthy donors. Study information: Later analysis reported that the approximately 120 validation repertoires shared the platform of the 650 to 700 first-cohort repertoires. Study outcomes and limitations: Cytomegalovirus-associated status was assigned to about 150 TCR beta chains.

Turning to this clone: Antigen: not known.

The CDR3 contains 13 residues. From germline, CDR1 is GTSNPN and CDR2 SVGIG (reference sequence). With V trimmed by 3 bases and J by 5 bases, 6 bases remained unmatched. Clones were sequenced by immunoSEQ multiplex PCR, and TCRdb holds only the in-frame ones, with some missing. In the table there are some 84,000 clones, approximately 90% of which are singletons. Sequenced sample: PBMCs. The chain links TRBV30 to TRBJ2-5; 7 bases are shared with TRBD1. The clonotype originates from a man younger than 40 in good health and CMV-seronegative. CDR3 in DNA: TGTGCCTGGAGAGGGGGCAGGGACGAGACCCAGTACTTC. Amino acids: CAWRGGRDETQYF.